These 29 T cell receptor beta chains were all obtained from the same sample, sequenced in a study of blood T cell repertoires in COVID-19. The repertoire was sequenced with immunoSEQ multiplex PCR; TCRdb's copy has only in-frame clones and lacks some. The repertoire includes approximately 130,000 clones, about four fifths of them detected once, and about a fifth sits in the top ten. Sequenced sample: peripheral blood. Receptors were obtained from an elderly man with acute or convalescent COVID-19.

This chain uses TRBV10-1 with TRBJ1-5; TRBD1 aligns across 10 bases. The length of the CDR3 is 17 residues. The V gene end was trimmed by 9 bases and the J gene end by 0 bases; junction bases not matched to a gene: 11. Germline lookup yields CDR1 WNHNN and CDR2 SYGVQD (reference sequence). CDR3 bases: TGCGCCAGTATCCGGGACAGGGGCGTCGATAGCAATCAGCCCCAGCATTTT. Amino acids: CASIRDRGVDSNQPQHF.

A word on this clone: Other nucleotide sequences from this sample produce the same CDR3. The rearrangement uses TRBV3-1 (or the pseudogene TRBV3-2) and TRBJ1-3; D is perhaps TRBD1 (5 bases). The CDR3 sequence is 15 residues long. V was trimmed by 3 bases and J by 0 bases, leaving 9 bases between them. Germline V gives CDR1 LGHDT, CDR2 YNNKEL (reference sequence). The CDR3 reads CASSQGRGSGNTIYF. CDR3 sequence (DNA): TGTGCCAGCAGCCAGGGGAGGGGCTCTGGAAACACCATATATTTT.

This clone was recorded a few times. The chain has TRBV20-1 and TRBJ1-1, with D tentatively TRBD1 (5 bases). CDR1 and CDR2 (germline): DFQATT, SNEGSKA (reference sequence). The ends were cut back, 3 bases at V and 6 bases at J, with 14 bases in the middle. The CDR3 sequence is 13 residues long. The CDR3 loop is CSASPRLGPEAFF. For the CDR3, the DNA is TGCAGTGCTAGTCCTCGGTTGGGGCCTGAAGCTTTCTTT.

The CDR3 spells CASSPLGGRYPGANVLTF. DNA for the CDR3: TGTGCCAGCAGCCCCCTCGGGGGGCGCTATCCTGGGGCCAACGTCCTGACTTTC. The genes are TRBV5-4 and TRBJ2-6; tentative D call: TRBD2 (7 bases). Germline V gene lookup returns CDR1 SGHNT and CDR2 YYREEE (reference sequence). Trimming shortened V by 4 bases and J by 2 bases, and 19 bases separated the two germline ends. The CDR3 sequence is 18 residues long.

The V call is TRBV28, the J call TRBJ2-5; D is possibly TRBD1 (5 bases). Germline V gene data show CDR1 as MDHEN and CDR2 as SYDVKM. V was trimmed by 5 bases and J by 2 bases, leaving 15 bases between them. The CDR3 covers 15 residues. Written as DNA, the CDR3 is TGTGCCAGCAGTAGCCCCCGACGGACACAAGAGACCCAGTACTTC. Amino acid sequence: CASSSPRRTQETQYF.

DNA of the CDR3: TGTGCCAGCAGTGAAGGGGGGCCACAATACAATGAGCAGTTCTTC. It is translated as CASSEGGPQYNEQFF. The chain links TRBV6-1 to TRBJ2-1; possible D gene TRBD1, 6 bases. CDR1 and CDR2 from the germline V gene are MNHNS and SASEGT. The ends were cut back, 1 base at V and 4 bases at J, with 11 bases in the middle. The CDR3 is 15 residues long.

The rearrangement uses TRBV28 and TRBJ1-3; 8 nucleotides match TRBD1. This CDR3 has 19 amino acids. The trim removed 2 bases at V and 0 bases at J, leaving 12 bases unmatched. Germline V gives CDR1 MDHEN, CDR2 SYDVKM. DNA for the CDR3: TGTGCCAGCAGTTTAAGGACAGGGTTCTCCCATCTCTCTGGAAACACCATATATTTT. Encoded protein: CASSLRTGFSHLSGNTIYF.

The rearrangement links TRBV10-3 to TRBJ1-5, with D perhaps TRBD1 (6 bases). Per the germline V gene, CDR1 is ENHRY and CDR2 is SYGVKD. V was pared by 5 bases and J by 6 bases, with 14 bases between. CDR3 size: 14 residues. The CDR3 nucleotides are TGTGCCATCAGTAACCCAGGGGCGGCTCAGCCCCAGCATTTT. It encodes CAISNPGAAQPQHF.

The V gene is TRBV6-2 or TRBV6-3, the J gene TRBJ2-5; 8 positions agree with TRBD2. The germline CDR1 and CDR2 sequences are MNHEY and SVGEGT. The trim removed 2 bases at V and 4 bases at J, leaving 6 bases unmatched. The CDR3 extends over 15 amino acids. CDR3 nucleotide sequence: TGTGCCAGCAGTTACGCTGGACTAGCCTTAGAGACCCAGTACTTC. Translated, it gives CASSYAGLALETQYF.

The J gene is TRBJ1-1, the V gene TRBV12-3 or TRBV12-4, with D possibly being TRBD1 (5 bases). The length of the CDR3 is 13 residues. V dropped 6 bases and J dropped 6 bases, with 14 bases sitting between them. The CDR3 loop reads CASSRGGFAEAFF. DNA for the CDR3: TGTGCCAGCAGCCGGGGGGGGTTCGCTGAAGCTTTCTTT.

J is TRBJ2-1 and V is TRBV14, with 9 bases that match TRBD2. With V trimmed by 4 bases and J by 12 bases, 7 bases remained unmatched. This CDR3 region has 13 residues. Germline values: CDR1 SGHDN, CDR2 FVKESK. The CDR3 loop is CASSLVAGVGQFF. For the CDR3, the DNA is TGTGCCAGCAGCCTTGTAGCGGGGGTGGGGCAGTTCTTC.

About this clone: Other DNA sequences in this specimen translate into the identical CDR3. The chain uses TRBV18 and TRBJ1-2, with D possibly matching TRBD1 (6 bases). CDR1 is KGHSH and CDR2 is LQKENI in the germline V gene. V gave up 3 bases and J gave up 2 bases, with 7 bases separating them. The CDR3 sequence is 13 residues long. CDR3: CASSPDRNYGYTF. CDR3 in DNA: TGTGCCAGCTCACCGGACAGAAACTATGGCTACACCTTC.

This chain links TRBV18 with TRBJ1-6, with a tentative D call TRBD1 (6 bases). The CDR3 loop spans 16 amino acids. The germline gives CDR1 KGHSH, CDR2 LQKENI. Trimming stripped 8 bases from V and 8 bases from J, with 22 bases between. The CDR3 DNA sequence: TGTGCCAGCCGCACGGGGGGCTCCCGAGCTGATTCACCCCTCCACTTT. Amino acids: CASRTGGSRADSPLHF.

The V gene is TRBV9, the J gene TRBJ2-2, with D possibly TRBD2 on 7 matching bases. Germline V gene sequence: CDR1 SGDLS, CDR2 YYNGEE. V was trimmed by 0 bases and J by 0 bases, leaving 12 bases between them. The CDR3 length is 17 residues. The CDR3, as DNA: TGTGCCAGCAGCGTAGCTGGCGGGGGCACGAACACCGGGGAGCTGTTTTTT. Its protein product is CASSVAGGGTNTGELFF.

The chain recombines TRBV21-1 with TRBJ1-1. TRBV21-1 is annotated as a pseudogene. The CDR3 is 11 residues long. For the CDR3, the DNA is TGTGCCAGCAGACTCTCATTTGAAGCTTTCTTT. Its translation: CASRLSFEAFF.

This clone has only a few counts. V and J are TRBV5-1 and TRBJ1-2, with TRBD1 matching over 8 bases. J was trimmed by 6 bases and V by 5 bases; bases with no gene match: 12. In germline, CDR1 is SGHRS, CDR2 YFSETQ. This CDR3 contains 15 residues. This CDR3 is CASSYRTGGGNGYTF. The DNA for the CDR3 is TGCGCCAGCAGTTACCGAACAGGGGGAGGTAATGGCTACACCTTC.

The chain uses TRBV29-1 and TRBJ1-2; D is unresolved. Trimming shortened V by 2 bases and J by 7 bases, and 14 bases separated the two germline ends. The CDR3 totals 13 residues. Germline-derived CDR1 and CDR2 are SQVTM and ANQGSEA. The CDR3 here is CSVERPGSSGYTF. The DNA of the CDR3 is TGCAGCGTTGAAAGGCCGGGATCCAGTGGCTACACCTTC.

The V and J genes are TRBV5-4 and TRBJ2-3, with 10 bases matching TRBD1. Per the germline V gene, CDR1 is SGHNT and CDR2 is YYREEE (reference sequence). V shed 2 bases, J shed 1 base, and the junction held 4 bases outside the gene matches. This CDR3 is 16 amino acids long. As DNA, the CDR3 is TGTGCCAGCAGCTTCCCCGGGACAGGGGGCACAGATACGCAGTATTTT. This translates into CASSFPGTGGTDTQYF.

The chain couples TRBV7-2 to TRBJ1-6, with TRBD1 identical over 11 bases. The germline CDR1 and CDR2 sequences are SGHTA and FQGNSA. The CDR3 is 16 amino acids. The ends lost 2 bases at V and 6 bases at J; junction bases unmatched: 3. This CDR3 is CASSLMGTGGNSPLHF. CDR3 sequence (DNA): TGTGCCAGCAGCTTAATGGGGACAGGGGGTAATTCACCCCTCCACTTT.

At least ten counts were recorded for this clone. The V gene is TRBV19, the J gene TRBJ1-5; D is uncertain. CDR1 LNHDA and CDR2 SQIVND come from the germline V gene (reference sequence). The germline V and J ends were trimmed by 5 bases and 2 bases, with 16 bases remaining between them. The CDR3 contains 16 residues. Written as DNA, the CDR3 is TGTGCCAGTAGTCTTGACCGGGGTGTGGGCAATCAGCCCCAGCATTTT. It specifies CASSLDRGVGNQPQHF.

This clone was seen a few times. This chain links TRBV19 with TRBJ1-2; D is perhaps TRBD1 (5 bases). This CDR3 contains 13 residues. CDR1 and CDR2 (germline): LNHDA, SQIVND (reference sequence). V was cut by 5 bases and J by 8 bases, with 15 bases left in between. The CDR3 loop reads CASSDQGLGGYTF. CDR3 DNA: TGTGCCAGTAGTGACCAGGGTCTGGGGGGCTACACCTTC. Full variable domain (missing parts from reference TRBV19 and TRBJ1-2): DGGITQSPKYLFRKEGQNVTLSCEQNLNHDAMYWYRQDPGQGLRLIYYSQIVNDFQKGDIAEGYSVSREKKESFPLTVTSAQKNPTAFYLCASSDQGLGGYTFGSGTRLTVV.

The gene calls are TRBV6-5 and TRBJ1-2; 7 bases fit TRBD1. With 7 bases clipped from V and 5 bases from J, the junction kept 13 bases outside the gene matches. The CDR3 runs 15 residues. The germline V gene encodes CDR1 MNHEY and CDR2 SVGAGI. The CDR3 DNA follows: TGTGCCAGCATCACAGCGGTAGGGGGCCTATATGGCTACACCTTC. It specifies CASITAVGGLYGYTF.

The chain couples TRBV6-5 to TRBJ1-3, with TRBD1 matching over 7 bases. The CDR3 is made up of 14 amino acids. With 6 bases clipped from V and 0 bases from J, the junction kept 2 bases outside the gene matches. CDR1 and CDR2 (germline): MNHEY, SVGAGI. Here the CDR3 reads CASRAGGSGNTIYF. The DNA for the CDR3 is TGTGCCAGCAGGGCAGGGGGCTCTGGAAACACCATATATTTT.

This clone was observed a few times. The V call is TRBV10-3, the J call TRBJ2-7; 7 positions match TRBD1. The CDR3 has 14 amino acids. V gave up 6 bases and J gave up 3 bases; unmatched junction bases: 8. CDR1 and CDR2 from the germline V gene are ENHRY and SYGVKD. CDR3 sequence (DNA): TGTGCCATCAGCCAAAAGGGACAGTTCTACGAGCAGTACTTC. Amino acids: CAISQKGQFYEQYF.

The chain carries TRBV7-3 and TRBJ2-3; D is perhaps TRBD1 (5 bases). Germline values: CDR1 SGHTA, CDR2 FQGTGA. The CDR3 spans 15 residues. Deletions cut 1 base from V and 6 bases from J, with 14 bases between. CDR3: CASSLIGARVDTQYF. The CDR3 DNA follows: TGTGCCAGCAGCTTAATAGGGGCGCGAGTGGATACGCAGTATTTT.

The chain couples TRBV11-2 to TRBJ2-1; D unclear. CDR1 is SGHAT, CDR2 FQNNGV, per germline. CDR3 length: 13 residues. V was shortened by 1 base and J by 8 bases, with 9 bases between the two germline ends. The CDR3 DNA is TGTGCCAGCAGCTTAGCCGCGACTGATGAGCAGTTCTTC. This gives the protein CASSLAATDEQFF.

The chain employs TRBV5-4 and TRBJ1-3; 7 nucleotides match TRBD1. Germline V gene lookup returns CDR1 SGHNT and CDR2 YYREEE (reference sequence). The CDR3 runs 14 residues. Trimming removed 4 bases from V and 2 bases from J; junction bases left unmatched: 3. This chain's CDR3 is CASSTTGPGNTIYF. CDR3 coding DNA: TGTGCCAGCAGCACGACAGGGCCTGGAAACACCATATATTTT.

This clone was seen repeatedly, ten times or more. This chain uses TRBV6-5 with TRBJ2-7; 7 bases line up with TRBD1. CDR1 and CDR2 (germline): MNHEY, SVGAGI. With V trimmed by 6 bases and J by 4 bases, 9 bases remained unmatched. The CDR3 is 14 amino acids. As DNA, the CDR3 is TGTGCCAGCAGCTTACTCGGGACAGAGTACGAGCAGTACTTC. Its translation is CASSLLGTEYEQYF.

This rearrangement joins TRBV7-3 to TRBJ1-1, with D possibly matching TRBD1 (5 bases). The germline CDR1 and CDR2 sequences are SGHTA and FQGTGA. The CDR3 has 14 residues. Trimming shortened V by 2 bases and J by 4 bases, and 11 bases separated the two germline ends. The CDR3 DNA follows: TGTGCCAGCAGCTTACCCAGGGATGCCACTGAAGCTTTCTTT. This translates into CASSLPRDATEAFF.